Sequencing of this T cell receptor beta chain was carried out in a study of blood T cell repertoires in COVID-19. Study as a whole: The cDNA or gDNA used as material had been derived from T cells, B-cell-depleted T cells, or PBMCs.

All enrollees were about 18 to 90 years old and from approximately 25 US areas. The count of this clone is one. Profiled with immunoSEQ multiplex PCR; TCRdb holds only in-frame clones, not every one. The table records a few hundred thousand clones, around 90% of them present only once. Trimming cost V 3 bases and J 7 bases, with 18 bases left between them. The germline CDR1 and CDR2 sequences are LNHDA and SQIVND (reference sequence). The CDR3 runs 15 residues. The sequenced material came from PBMCs or T cells enriched from blood (not recorded which). The TCR was taken from a woman under 40 who had recovered from COVID-19. The genes are TRBV19 and TRBJ1-2; D is possibly TRBD1 (5 bases). This CDR3 reads CASSISQVGYSGYTF. The CDR3 DNA reads as TGTGCCAGTAGTATTTCACAGGTGGGGTATTCTGGCTACACCTTC. Supplemented by reference TRBV19 and TRBJ1-2, the full variable domain reads DGGITQSPKYLFRKEGQNVTLSCEQNLNHDAMYWYRQDPGQGLRLIYYSQIVNDFQKGDIAEGYSVSREKKESFPLTVTSAQKNPTAFYLCASSISQVGYSGYTFGSGTRLTVV.